A single sample is the source of the 11 T cell receptor beta chains below, sequenced in a study of cytomegalovirus exposure and HLA in healthy donors (dated by TCRdb to about 2017). Library method: the immunoSEQ multiplex PCR assay. The multiplex PCR relied on a mix of 60 forward primers for TCR Vbeta segments and 13 reverse primers for TCR Jbeta segments. Sourced from immuneACCESS, this table was stored by TCRdb with only in-frame sequences that have V and J called. A share of the clones is absent; for the studies checked, an unresolved V gene accounts for under half, and the remainder has no known explanation. This sample gives approximately 90,000 clones in total; approximately 80% of them show up just once. The ten biggest clones cover 3% to 3.5% of the sample. The source material was PBMCs. The receptors were sampled from a man in his forties or fifties in good health and CMV-seronegative.

This clone was observed once. The chain is built from TRBV4-1 and TRBJ1-2; TRBD1 agrees at 7 bases. Germline CDR1 reads MGHRA; CDR2 reads YSYEKL. V shed 7 bases and J 3 bases; nucleotides not matched to a gene: 8. The CDR3 covers 14 residues. In DNA, the CDR3 is TGCGCCAGCACCCCTACAGGGGCCGACTATGGCTACACCTTC. It is translated as CASTPTGADYGYTF.

The V call is TRBV30, the J call TRBJ2-1; the match to TRBD1 covers 8 bases. CDR1 and CDR2 (germline): GTSNPN, SVGIG (reference sequence). There are 17 residues in the CDR3. After removal of 2 bases from V and 0 bases from J, the junction contained 9 bases not matched to a gene. CDR3 amino acids: CAWSRDRPLSSYNEQFF. The CDR3 DNA follows: TGTGCCTGGAGTAGGGACAGGCCCCTAAGCTCCTACAATGAGCAGTTCTTC.

This clone has just a few counts. The chain combines TRBV5-1 with TRBJ1-3; the D gene is possibly TRBD1 (5 bases). Trimming took off 4 bases at V and 2 bases at J, with 10 bases between the two ends. Per germline, CDR1 SGHRS and CDR2 YFSETQ. The CDR3 contains 14 residues. The CDR3 protein is CASSPGGAGNTIYF. The CDR3 DNA sequence: TGCGCCAGCAGCCCGGGGGGAGCTGGAAACACCATATATTTT. The variable domain in full, with the rest retrieved from reference TRBV5-1 and TRBJ1-3, is KAGVTQTPRYLIKTRGQQVTLSCSPISGHRSVSWYQQTPGQGLQFLFEYFSETQRNKGNFPGRFSGRQFSNSRSEMNVSTLELGDSALYLCASSPGGAGNTIYFGEGSWLTVV.

The chain joins TRBV29-1 to TRBJ1-5; no firm D call. Germline CDR1 is SQVTM and CDR2 is ANQGSEA. V lost 4 bases and J 2 bases, leaving 6 bases between the germline ends. This CDR3 contains 12 residues. CDR3 sequence: CSVVEGNQPQHF. CDR3 sequence (DNA): TGCAGCGTTGTGGAGGGCAATCAGCCCCAGCATTTT.

This clone was seen a few times. The V gene is TRBV7-2, the J gene TRBJ2-6; TRBD1 might be the D (6 bases). Germline V lookup: CDR1 SGHTA, CDR2 FQGNSA. CDR3 length equals 14 residues. V was pared by 10 bases and J by 1 base, with 11 bases between. Written as DNA, the CDR3 is TGTGCCATCCCCCAGGGGTCTGGGGCCAACGTCCTGACTTTC. Its translation is CAIPQGSGANVLTF.

This clone was found once. The chain recombines TRBV30 with TRBJ1-1, with a weak D call TRBD1 (6 bases). The germline V and J ends were trimmed by 5 bases and 1 base, with 20 bases remaining between them. CDR3 length: 16 residues. Germline V CDR1 and CDR2: GTSNPN, SVGIG (reference sequence). The CDR3 coding sequence is TGTGCCTGGGTCAGAGACAGGCGAAGAGGGAACACTGAAGCTTTCTTT. Protein sequence: CAWVRDRRRGNTEAFF.

The chain recombines TRBV25-1 with TRBJ2-3; 9 bases are a match to TRBD2. The germline V gene has CDR1 MGHDK and CDR2 SYGVNS. V trimming: 2 bases; J trimming: 6 bases; junction bases outside the gene matches: 12. The CDR3 sequence is 17 residues long. The CDR3: CASSELQRGESRDTQYF. As DNA, the CDR3 is TGTGCCAGCAGTGAACTCCAGCGGGGGGAATCCCGGGATACGCAGTATTTT.

The rearrangement links TRBV4-1 to TRBJ2-5; the match to TRBD1 covers 8 bases. CDR3 length equals 14 residues. CDR1 is MGHRA, CDR2 YSYEKL, per germline. V shed 6 bases, J shed 4 bases, and the junction held 7 bases outside the gene matches. CDR3 coding DNA: TGCGCCAGCAGTTCCGGACAGGGAAGAGAGACCCAGTACTTC. This encodes CASSSGQGRETQYF.

This clone has more than one count but fewer than ten. This chain links TRBV5-5 with TRBJ1-4; D not resolved. This CDR3 is built from 11 residues. CDR1 is SGHKS, CDR2 YYEKEE, per germline (reference sequence). V gave up 0 bases and J gave up 13 bases, with 7 bases separating them. CDR3 nucleotide sequence: TGTGCCAGCAGCTTGGATGCCGGACTGTTTTTT. Amino acid sequence: CASSLDAGLFF.

V and J are TRBV28 and TRBJ1-2; tentatively, D is TRBD1 (6 bases). The germline CDR1 and CDR2 sequences are MDHEN and SYDVKM. Trimming removed 9 bases from V and 7 bases from J, with 12 bases in between. The length of the CDR3 is 11 residues. CDR3 DNA: TGTGCCAGTAGAACAGGGTGTGGCTACACCTTC. This sequence encodes CASRTGCGYTF.

V usage is TRBV27 and J usage is TRBJ1-1; D uncertain. The CDR3 length is 13 residues. The V and J ends lost 6 bases and 7 bases respectively, with 15 bases between them. Germline V gene lookup returns CDR1 MNHEY and CDR2 SMNVEV (reference sequence). As DNA, the CDR3 is TGTGCCAGCAGCCCAAGGTCGACACTTGAAGCTTTCTTT. It is translated as CASSPRSTLEAFF.